A single sample is the source of the 3 T cell receptor beta chains below, sequenced in a study of T-cell reconstitution after alpha-beta-depleted transplantation in children. Preparation of the TCRbeta library was carried out with unique molecular identifiers. Using its own MiXCR run on the PCR reads, TCRdb lists one record per CDR3 protein. The table includes 450,000 to 600,000 distinct CDR3 sequences, 32% detected once. Sample: PBMCs from the stem cell graft donor, taken from the stem cell graft. The receptor source for this set is a human donor who donated a stem cell graft to a child with aplastic anemia.

This clonotype was detected a few times. CDR3 coding DNA: TGTGCCAGCACCCTTTCGGCGGGGATGAACACTGAAGCTTTCTTT. It is translated as CASTLSAGMNTEAFF. The rearrangement uses TRBV7-2 and TRBJ1-1; no definite D call. The CDR3 length is 15 residues. Trimming took off 7 bases at V and 0 bases at J, with 15 bases between the two ends. CDR1 and CDR2 from the germline V gene are SGHTA and FQGNSA.

This clonotype was seen only a few times. The V and J genes are TRBV12-3 or TRBV12-4 and TRBJ1-6; a weak D match, TRBD1 (6 bases). Trimming took 5 bases from V and 9 from J, leaving 20 bases between them. This CDR3 has 16 residues. The CDR3 DNA reads TGTGCCAGCAGTCTACGCCAAGGGGGGTCCGGTTCACCCCTCCACTTT. This translates into CASSLRQGGSGSPLHF.

The chain employs TRBV20-1 and TRBJ1-1, with D possibly being TRBD1 (5 bases). The CDR3 runs to 13 residues. V shed 2 bases and J shed 4 bases, with 11 bases lying between them. Looked up from germline, CDR1 is DFQATT and CDR2 is SNEGSKA (reference sequence). CDR3 sequence: CSARRGLGTEAFF. In nucleotides, the CDR3 is TGCAGTGCTAGACGGGGCTTGGGCACTGAAGCTTTCTTT.